The 5 T cell receptor beta chains presented below share a single source sample, sequenced in a study of radiotherapy plus CTLA-4 blockade in lung cancer. Only in-frame clones appear in the TCRdb table, and some are missing; sequencing was by immunoSEQ multiplex PCR. The table lists about 62,000 clones, around 77% of them singletons. This material consisted of peripheral blood, taken from a patient treated with radiotherapy plus ipilimumab. These receptors were taken from a human donor with non-small cell lung cancer who had a complete response to radiotherapy plus ipilimumab.

The chain uses TRBV11-3 and TRBJ2-6; tentatively, D is TRBD1 (5 bases). CDR1 and CDR2 from the germline V gene are SGHNT and YENEEA. V lost 5 bases, J lost 1 base, and 9 bases lay in between. The CDR3 is 15 amino acids. DNA of the CDR3: TGTGCCAGCAGCAAGAAGGGGTCTGGGGCCAACGTCCTGACTTTC. As protein: CASSKKGSGANVLTF. The whole variable domain, remainder taken from reference TRBV11-3 and TRBJ2-6, is EAGVVQSPRYKIIEKKQPVAFWCNPISGHNTLYWYLQNLGQGPELLIRYENEEAVDDSQLPKDRFSAERLKGVDSTLKIQPAELGDSAVYLCASSKKGSGANVLTFGAGSRLTVL.

The chain employs TRBV2 and TRBJ2-6; TRBD1 matches at 7 bases. J lost 2 bases, V lost 6 bases, and 7 bases had no gene match. The CDR3 has 16 amino acids. CDR1 is SNHLY and CDR2 is FYNNEI in the germline V gene. CDR3 nucleotides: TGTGCCAGCAGCGAACGGACAGGCACTGGGGCCAACGTCCTGACTTTC. Translating gives CASSERTGTGANVLTF.

As concerns this clone: One end of the junction is discordant with germline, which a read error may explain. This chain uses TRBV5-6 with TRBJ2-7; 9 bases map to TRBD2. This CDR3 has 12 amino acids. In germline, CDR1 is SGHDT, CDR2 YYEEEE. This chain's CDR3 is CASSILSGSSSF. CDR3 DNA sequence: TGTGCCAGCAGCATCCTTAGCGGGAGTTCATCCTTC. Full variable domain (remainder filled in from reference TRBV5-6 and TRBJ2-7): DAGVTQSPTHLIKTRGQQVTLRCSPKSGHDTVSWYQQALGQGPQFIFQYYEEEERQRGNFPDRFSGHQFPNYSSELNVNALLLGDSALYLCASSILSGSSSFGPGTRLTVT.

A single count supports this clone. V gene TRBV18 combines with J gene TRBJ2-7; 7 bases line up with TRBD2. The CDR3 sequence is 15 residues long. Germline trimming cut 3 bases from V and 0 bases from J; bases unmatched to any gene: 5. Germline assignment: CDR1 KGHSH and CDR2 LQKENI. The CDR3 nucleotides are TGTGCCAGCTCACCTTTGGGGGGGAACTCCTACGAGCAGTACTTC. Protein sequence: CASSPLGGNSYEQYF.

The chain employs TRBV28 and TRBJ2-3; 8 bases match TRBD1. J was trimmed by 5 bases and V by 6 bases; bases with no gene match: 10. Germline CDR1 is MDHEN and CDR2 is SYDVKM. This CDR3 comprises 15 residues. CDR3 in amino acids: CASSRPGQGEDTQYF. In DNA form, the CDR3 reads TGTGCCAGCAGCCGACCTGGACAGGGAGAAGATACGCAGTATTTT. Drawing the rest from reference TRBV28 and TRBJ2-3, the complete variable domain is DVKVTQSSRYLVKRTGEKVFLECVQDMDHENMFWYRQDPGLGLRLIYFSYDVKMKEKGDIPEGYSVSREKKERFSLILESASTNQTSMYLCASSRPGQGEDTQYFGPGTRLTVL.